This entry features one T cell receptor (beta chain) sequence. At least ten counts were recorded for this clonotype. Its antigen has not been determined. The input lacks base qualities; no much larger clone sits a single base away. Taken from cysteine to phenylalanine, the CDR3 has 15 residues. Only the CDR3 DNA stays, 45 bases, in frame from base 1. Relative to germline, V is 2 bases shorter and J is 4 bases shorter, with 14 bases between their ends. CDR1 and CDR2 were assigned from the germline V gene as MDHEN and SYDVKM. The data are from a study of T cells in Graves' hyperthyroidism and ophthalmopathy (dated by TCRdb to between 2018 and 2021). Study-wide context: Peripheral blood was collected at initial diagnosis, before any treatment. TCR V-J signatures able to tell the groups apart were searched for in a discovery cohort of about a hundred patients, of whom roughly 42 had Graves' ophthalmopathy and 55 to 65 had stable Graves' hyperthyroidism. The 95 to 100 discovery patients were randomly divided into training and test sets at a 7:3 ratio. After sampling, hyperthyroidism patients received methimazole starting at 30 mg daily, and ophthalmopathy patients received high-dose intravenous methylprednisolone. The paper describes TCR Vbeta CDR3 sequencing of 140 or so peripheral blood samples, made up of 43 ophthalmopathy patients, 70 to 80 hyperthyroidism patients and 17 progressor patients. Prospective prediction of ophthalmopathy was tested in an independent validation cohort consisting of 18 to 20 hyperthyroidism patients and some 17 patients who later progressed to ophthalmopathy. In roughly six Graves' hyperthyroidism patients, the study also compared T-cell repertoires from thyroid tissue with T-cell repertoires from blood. Overall results and qualifications from the work: Sample size was not statistically predetermined, and blinding of investigators to group allocation was not performed. Most expanded thyroid clonotypes (frequency above 0.001) were also detected in blood, suggesting blood repertoires may reflect thyroid immune responses. In validation, progression to ophthalmopathy was predicted by the model with 65% to 71% sensitivity and nearly 75% specificity, a median of approximately 6.5 months before onset. In cross-validation, a model built on a 13 V-J signature told ophthalmopathy apart from stable hyperthyroidism with over 85% sensitivity and roughly 82% specificity, and in testing the same model reached 80%/75%.

The TCR beta CDR3 regions were amplified from RNA transcripts. A first-round RT-PCR of the TCR CDR3 used the HTBI primer set with the Qiagen OneStep RT-PCR kit. Libraries were constructed in a second round of multiplex PCR, after which size selection and purification were carried out. The libraries were sequenced on an Illumina HiSeq2000 using paired-end 100 bp reads. In the authors' own workflow: SOAPnuke was used to process the raw data, removing reads that contained adapters or uncalled bases, had a mean Phred below 15, or lacked an exact match to the constant primer or identifier. High-quality paired reads were merged using COPE v1.2.5, and each unique nucleotide sequence was defined as a clonotype. Clonotypes were aligned to IMGT TRBV, TRBD and TRBJ reference segments using MiTCR v1.1. Only V-J combinations with frequency above 0.0001, covering about 99% of repertoires, were analysed. The TCS score was defined as the ratio of F50 (clonal expansion) to E x V (chaos), calculated using BLOSUM62-based TCRdist between CDR3 peptides within each V-J. Welch's t-statistics and random forest reduced 500 to 650 V-J features to under 15, which were used in a naive Bayes classifier (R e1071). The raw public reads went through TCRdb reprocessing: fastp at Q25, MiXCR clone calling, in-frame beta chains kept. One record per CDR3 amino acid sequence lists the most common genes and DNA. TCRdb, rather than the study authors, made the V and J calls. This sample holds some 270,000 distinct CDR3 sequences; about 14% were observed only once. The top ten clonotypes cover approximately 8.6% of the sample.

The hyperthyroidism patients were between 18 and 65 years old and newly diagnosed, with a disease duration of less than 2 months. Exclusion was applied to patients with uncontrolled infections, other autoimmune diseases, pregnancy or lactation. Diagnoses relied on clinical symptoms, serum thyroxine and TRAb, thyroid ultrasound and orbital computed tomography. For progressor patients, blood was drawn at the first diagnosis of hyperthyroidism, before any ophthalmopathy symptoms had appeared. Ficoll-Paque density gradient centrifugation was used to isolate PBMCs from 10 ml of fresh peripheral blood. Patients classed as progressors first received a Graves' hyperthyroidism diagnosis and then went on to develop ophthalmopathy during follow-up. Trizol reagent was used to extract total RNA, and RNA quality was then checked on an Agilent 2100 Bioanalyzer.

The chain is encoded by TRBV28 joined to TRBJ2-5; the D call is tentative, TRBD1 or TRBD2, as each matches 6 bases. The source is a woman in her 30s with Graves' hyperthyroidism that later progressed to Graves' ophthalmopathy. The sample was blood. The CDR3 sequence is CASSLQGRGGETQYF. The nucleotide sequence reads TGTGCCAGCAGTTTACAGGGGCGGGGTGGAGAGACCCAGTACTTC.